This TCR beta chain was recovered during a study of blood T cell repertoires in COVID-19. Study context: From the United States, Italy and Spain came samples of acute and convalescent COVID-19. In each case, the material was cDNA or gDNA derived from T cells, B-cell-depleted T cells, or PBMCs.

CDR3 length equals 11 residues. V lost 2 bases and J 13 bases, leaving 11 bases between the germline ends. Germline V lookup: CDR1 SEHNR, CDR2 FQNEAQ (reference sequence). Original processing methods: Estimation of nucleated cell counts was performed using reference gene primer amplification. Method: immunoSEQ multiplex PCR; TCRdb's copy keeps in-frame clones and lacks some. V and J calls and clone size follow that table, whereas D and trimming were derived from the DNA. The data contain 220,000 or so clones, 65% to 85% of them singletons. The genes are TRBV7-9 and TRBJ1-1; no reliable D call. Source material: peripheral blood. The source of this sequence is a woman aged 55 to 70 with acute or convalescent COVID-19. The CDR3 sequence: CASSLTGVCFF. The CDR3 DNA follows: TGTGCCAGCAGCTTAACCGGTGTCTGTTTCTTT.